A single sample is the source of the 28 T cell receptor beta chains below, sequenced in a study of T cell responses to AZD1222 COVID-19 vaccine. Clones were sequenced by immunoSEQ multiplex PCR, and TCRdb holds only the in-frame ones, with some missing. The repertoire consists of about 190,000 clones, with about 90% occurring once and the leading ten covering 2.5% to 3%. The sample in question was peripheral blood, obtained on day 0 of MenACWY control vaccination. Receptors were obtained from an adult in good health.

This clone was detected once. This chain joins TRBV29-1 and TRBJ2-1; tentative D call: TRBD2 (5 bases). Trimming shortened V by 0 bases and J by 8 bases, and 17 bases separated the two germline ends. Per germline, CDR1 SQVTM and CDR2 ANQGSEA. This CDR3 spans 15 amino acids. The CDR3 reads CSVEDIYEGGDEQFF. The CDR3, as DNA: TGCAGCGTTGAAGATATCTATGAGGGTGGCGATGAGCAGTTCTTC.

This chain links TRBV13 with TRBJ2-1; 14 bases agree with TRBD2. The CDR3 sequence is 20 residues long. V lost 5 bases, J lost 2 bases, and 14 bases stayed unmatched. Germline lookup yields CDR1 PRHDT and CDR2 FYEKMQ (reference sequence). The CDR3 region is CASSTYTRTSGRSTYNEQFF. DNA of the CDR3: TGTGCCAGCAGCACTTATACGAGGACTAGCGGGAGGTCGACCTACAATGAGCAGTTCTTC.

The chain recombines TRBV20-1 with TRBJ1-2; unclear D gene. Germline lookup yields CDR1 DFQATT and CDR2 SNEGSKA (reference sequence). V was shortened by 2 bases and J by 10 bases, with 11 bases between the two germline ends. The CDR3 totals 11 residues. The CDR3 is CSARFSDSYTF. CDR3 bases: TGCAGTGCTAGATTCTCGGACTCCTACACCTTC.

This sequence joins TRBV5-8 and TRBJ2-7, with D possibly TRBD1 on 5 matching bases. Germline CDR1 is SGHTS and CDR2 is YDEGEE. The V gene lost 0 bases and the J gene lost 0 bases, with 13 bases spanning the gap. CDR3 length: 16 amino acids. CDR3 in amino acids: CASSLVGQPSSYEQYF. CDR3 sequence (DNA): TGTGCCAGCAGCTTGGTGGGGCAGCCGAGCTCCTACGAGCAGTACTTC.

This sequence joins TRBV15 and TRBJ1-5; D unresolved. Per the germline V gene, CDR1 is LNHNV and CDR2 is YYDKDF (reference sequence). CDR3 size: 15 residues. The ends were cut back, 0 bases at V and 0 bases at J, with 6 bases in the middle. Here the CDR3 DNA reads TGTGCCACCAGCAGAGAACGGTCTAGCAATCAGCCCCAGCATTTT. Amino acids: CATSRERSSNQPQHF.

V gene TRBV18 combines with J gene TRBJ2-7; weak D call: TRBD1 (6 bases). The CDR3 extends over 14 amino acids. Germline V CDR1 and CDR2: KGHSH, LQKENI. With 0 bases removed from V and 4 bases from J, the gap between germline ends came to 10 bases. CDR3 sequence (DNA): TGTGCCAGCTCACCACCGGGACACCCTTACGAGCAGTACTTC. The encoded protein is CASSPPGHPYEQYF.

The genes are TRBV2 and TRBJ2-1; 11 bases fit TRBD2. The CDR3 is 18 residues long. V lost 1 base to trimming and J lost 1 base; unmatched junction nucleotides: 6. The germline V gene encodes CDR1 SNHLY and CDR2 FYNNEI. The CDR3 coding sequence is TGTGCCAGCAGTGAAGTGGGCCTAGCGGGAGGTTCCTACAATGAGCAGTTCTTC. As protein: CASSEVGLAGGSYNEQFF.

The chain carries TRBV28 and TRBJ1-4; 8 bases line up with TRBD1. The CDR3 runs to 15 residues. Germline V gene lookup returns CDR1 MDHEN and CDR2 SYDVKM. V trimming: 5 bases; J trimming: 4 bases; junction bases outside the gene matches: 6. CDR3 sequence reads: CASSPGQGSNEKLFF. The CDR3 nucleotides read TGTGCCAGCAGTCCCGGACAGGGTAGTAATGAAAAACTGTTTTTT.

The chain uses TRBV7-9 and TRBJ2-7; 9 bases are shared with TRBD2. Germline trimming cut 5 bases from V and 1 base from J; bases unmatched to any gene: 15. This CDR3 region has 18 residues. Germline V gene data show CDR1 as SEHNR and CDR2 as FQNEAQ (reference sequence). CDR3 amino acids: CASSPRGWREGSSYEQYF. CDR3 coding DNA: TGTGCCAGCAGCCCCCGGGGTTGGCGGGAGGGATCGTCCTACGAGCAGTACTTC.

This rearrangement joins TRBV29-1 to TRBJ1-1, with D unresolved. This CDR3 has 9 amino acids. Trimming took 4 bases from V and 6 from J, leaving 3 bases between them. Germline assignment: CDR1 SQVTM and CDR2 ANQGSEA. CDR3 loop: CSVGAEAFF. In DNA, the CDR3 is TGCAGCGTTGGGGCTGAAGCTTTCTTT.

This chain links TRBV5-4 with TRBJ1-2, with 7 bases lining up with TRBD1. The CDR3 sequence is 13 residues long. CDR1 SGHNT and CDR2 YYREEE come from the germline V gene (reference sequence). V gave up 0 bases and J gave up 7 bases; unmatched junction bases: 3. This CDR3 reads CASSLGQGGGYTF. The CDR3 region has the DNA TGTGCCAGCAGCTTGGGACAGGGAGGTGGCTACACCTTC.

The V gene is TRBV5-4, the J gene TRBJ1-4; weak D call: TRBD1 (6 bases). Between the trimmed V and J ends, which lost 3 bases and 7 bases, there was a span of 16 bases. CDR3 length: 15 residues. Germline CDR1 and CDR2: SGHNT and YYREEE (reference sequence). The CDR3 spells CASSSAGASGEKLFF. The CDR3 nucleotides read TGTGCCAGCAGCTCCGCAGGGGCGTCGGGTGAAAAACTGTTTTTT.

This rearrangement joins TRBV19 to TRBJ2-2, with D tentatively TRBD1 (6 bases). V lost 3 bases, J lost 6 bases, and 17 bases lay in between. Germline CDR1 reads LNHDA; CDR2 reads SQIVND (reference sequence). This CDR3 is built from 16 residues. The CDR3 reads CASSIGDGRGAGELFF. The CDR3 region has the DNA TGTGCCAGTAGTATTGGGGACGGCAGGGGCGCCGGGGAGCTGTTTTTT.

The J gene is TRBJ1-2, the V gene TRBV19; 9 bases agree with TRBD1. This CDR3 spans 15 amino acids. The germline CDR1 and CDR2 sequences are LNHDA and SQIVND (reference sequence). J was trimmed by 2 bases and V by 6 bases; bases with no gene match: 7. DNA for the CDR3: TGTGCCAGTAGGCAGGACAGGGGATGGAACTATGGCTACACCTTC. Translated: CASRQDRGWNYGYTF.

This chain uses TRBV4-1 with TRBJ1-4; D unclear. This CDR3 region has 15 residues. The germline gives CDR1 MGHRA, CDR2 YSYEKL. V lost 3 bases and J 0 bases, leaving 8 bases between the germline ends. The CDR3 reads CASSQEFATNEKLFF. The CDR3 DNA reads TGCGCCAGCAGCCAGGAATTTGCAACTAATGAAAAACTGTTTTTT.

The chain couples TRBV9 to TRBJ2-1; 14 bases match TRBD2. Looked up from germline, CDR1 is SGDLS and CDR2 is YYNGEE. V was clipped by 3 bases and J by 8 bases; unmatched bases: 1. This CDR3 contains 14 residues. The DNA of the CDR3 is TGTGCCAGCAGCGAGGGACTAGCGGGGGATGAGCAGTTCTTC. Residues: CASSEGLAGDEQFF.

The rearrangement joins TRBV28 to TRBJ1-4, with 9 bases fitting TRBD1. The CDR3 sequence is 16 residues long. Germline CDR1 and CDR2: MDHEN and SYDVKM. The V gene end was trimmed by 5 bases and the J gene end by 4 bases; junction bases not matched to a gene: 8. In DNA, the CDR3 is TGTGCCAGCAGTCTCCCGGGACAGGGTGATAATGAAAAACTGTTTTTT. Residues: CASSLPGQGDNEKLFF.

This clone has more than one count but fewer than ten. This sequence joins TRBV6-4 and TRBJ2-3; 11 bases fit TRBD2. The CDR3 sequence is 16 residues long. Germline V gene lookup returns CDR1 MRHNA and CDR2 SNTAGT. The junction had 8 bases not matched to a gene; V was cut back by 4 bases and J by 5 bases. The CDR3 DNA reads TGTGCCAGCAGTGGTACGACTAGCGGGACAGTAGATACGCAGTATTTT. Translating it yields CASSGTTSGTVDTQYF.

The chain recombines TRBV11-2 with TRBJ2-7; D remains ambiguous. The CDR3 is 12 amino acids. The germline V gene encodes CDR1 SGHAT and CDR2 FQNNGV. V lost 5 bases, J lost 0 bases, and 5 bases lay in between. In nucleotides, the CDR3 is TGTGCCAGCAGCCCCAGCTCCTACGAGCAGTACTTC. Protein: CASSPSSYEQYF. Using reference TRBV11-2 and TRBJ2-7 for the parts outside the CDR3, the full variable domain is EAGVAQSPRYKIIEKRQSVAFWCNPISGHATLYWYQQILGQGPKLLIQFQNNGVVDDSQLPKDRFSAERLKGVDSTLKIQPAKLEDSAVYLCASSPSSYEQYFGPGTRLTVT.

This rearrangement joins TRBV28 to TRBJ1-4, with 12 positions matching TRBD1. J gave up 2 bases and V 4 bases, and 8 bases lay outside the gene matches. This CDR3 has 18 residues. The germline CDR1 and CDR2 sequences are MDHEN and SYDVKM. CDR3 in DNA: TGTGCCAGCAGTTCGTGGGACAGGGGGCCGGGGACTAATGAAAAACTGTTTTTT. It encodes CASSSWDRGPGTNEKLFF.

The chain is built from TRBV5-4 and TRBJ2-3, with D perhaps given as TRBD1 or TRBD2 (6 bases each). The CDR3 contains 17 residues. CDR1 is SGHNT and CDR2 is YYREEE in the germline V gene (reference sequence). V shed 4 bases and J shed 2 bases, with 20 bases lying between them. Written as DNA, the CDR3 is TGTGCCAGCAGCGAATTATTAGGGGGGAGGCACACAGATACGCAGTATTTT. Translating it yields CASSELLGGRHTDTQYF.

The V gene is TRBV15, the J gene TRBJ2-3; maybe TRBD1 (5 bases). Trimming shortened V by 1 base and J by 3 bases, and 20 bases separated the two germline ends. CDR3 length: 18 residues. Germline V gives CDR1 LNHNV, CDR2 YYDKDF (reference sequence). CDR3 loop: CATSRVGARVDRTDTQYF. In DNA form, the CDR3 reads TGTGCCACCAGCAGAGTGGGCGCCAGGGTGGATCGTACAGATACGCAGTATTTT.

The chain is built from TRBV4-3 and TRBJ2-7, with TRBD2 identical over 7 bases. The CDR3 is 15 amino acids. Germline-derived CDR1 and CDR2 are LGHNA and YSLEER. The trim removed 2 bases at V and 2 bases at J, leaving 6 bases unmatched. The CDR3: CASSQYGGGTYEQYF. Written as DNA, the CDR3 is TGCGCCAGCAGCCAATATGGCGGGGGTACCTACGAGCAGTACTTC.

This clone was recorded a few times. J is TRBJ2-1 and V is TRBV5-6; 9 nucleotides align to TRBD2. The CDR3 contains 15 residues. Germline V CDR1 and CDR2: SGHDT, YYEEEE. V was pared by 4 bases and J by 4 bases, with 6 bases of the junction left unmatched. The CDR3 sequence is CASSDLAGRYNEQFF. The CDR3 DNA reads TGTGCCAGCAGCGACCTAGCGGGAAGGTACAATGAGCAGTTCTTC.

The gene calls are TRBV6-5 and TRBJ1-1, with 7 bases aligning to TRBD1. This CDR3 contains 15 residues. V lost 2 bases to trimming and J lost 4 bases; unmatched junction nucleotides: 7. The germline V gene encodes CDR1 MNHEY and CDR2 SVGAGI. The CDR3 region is CASSYPRQGGTEAFF. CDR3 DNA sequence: TGTGCCAGCAGTTACCCTCGACAGGGAGGCACTGAAGCTTTCTTT.

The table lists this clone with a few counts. CDR3 sequence (DNA): TGTGCCAGCAGCCAAGACCGAGCGGGGGGGCGATCAGATACGCAGTATTTT. Amino acids: CASSQDRAGGRSDTQYF. The chain is built from TRBV3-1 (or the pseudogene TRBV3-2) and TRBJ2-3, with 10 positions matching TRBD2. The CDR3 sequence is 17 residues long. The V segment lost 0 bases and the J segment 4 bases; nucleotides outside the gene matches: 7. Germline lookup yields CDR1 LGHDT and CDR2 YNNKEL (reference sequence).

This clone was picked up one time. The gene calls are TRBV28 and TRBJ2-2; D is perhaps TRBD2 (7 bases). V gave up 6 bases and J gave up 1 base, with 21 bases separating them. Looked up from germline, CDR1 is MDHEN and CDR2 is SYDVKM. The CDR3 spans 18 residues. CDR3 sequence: CASRLQGGGRENTGELFF. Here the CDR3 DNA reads TGTGCCAGCAGGCTACAGGGAGGCGGGAGAGAGAACACCGGGGAGCTGTTTTTT.

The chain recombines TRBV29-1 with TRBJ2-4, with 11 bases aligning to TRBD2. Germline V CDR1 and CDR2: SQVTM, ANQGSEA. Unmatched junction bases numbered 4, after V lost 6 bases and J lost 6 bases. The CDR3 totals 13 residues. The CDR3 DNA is TGCAGCGTCGAAACTAGCGGGAGAAACATTCAGTACTTC. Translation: CSVETSGRNIQYF.